These 32 T cell receptor beta chains originate from one sample sequenced in a study of radiotherapy plus CTLA-4 blockade in lung cancer. TCRdb's copy holds only in-frame clones and misses some; the assay was immunoSEQ multiplex PCR. Of some 90,000 clones listed, 80% to 85% are singletons. The sequences come from peripheral blood, collected from a patient treated with radiotherapy plus ipilimumab. These receptors all stem from a human donor with non-small cell lung cancer who had stable disease on radiotherapy plus ipilimumab.

V is TRBV9 and J is TRBJ1-2; D gene unclear. Per germline, CDR1 SGDLS and CDR2 YYNGEE. The CDR3 consists of 15 residues. V lost 4 bases, J lost 3 bases, and 16 bases lay in between. CDR3 nucleotide sequence: TGTGCCAGCAGCTCCTTGACCCACTTAGACTATGGCTACACCTTC. It codes for CASSSLTHLDYGYTF.

This sequence joins TRBV27 and TRBJ2-2, with D tentatively TRBD1 (6 bases). V was clipped by 8 bases and J by 0 bases, with 10 bases between them. The CDR3 covers 14 residues. Per germline, CDR1 MNHEY and CDR2 SMNVEV (reference sequence). The CDR3 sequence is CASRQASNTGELFF. In DNA form, the CDR3 reads TGTGCCAGCCGACAGGCTTCGAACACCGGGGAGCTGTTTTTT.

This clone has only one observation. The gene calls are TRBV5-1 and TRBJ1-5; tentative D call: TRBD1 (5 bases). V lost 0 bases to trimming and J lost 3 bases, with 13 bases between them. CDR1 is SGHRS, CDR2 YFSETQ, per germline. This CDR3 spans 16 amino acids. Here the CDR3 DNA reads TGCGCCAGCAGCTTGGTCGGGACCAATTTCAATCAGCCCCAGCATTTT. It encodes CASSLVGTNFNQPQHF.

This rearrangement joins TRBV9 to TRBJ2-1; TRBD1 matches 8 bases. Germline CDR1 is SGDLS and CDR2 is YYNGEE. J lost 7 bases, V lost 4 bases, and 10 bases had no gene match. The CDR3 consists of 15 residues. The chain's CDR3 is CASSRTGSARNEQFF. CDR3 in DNA: TGTGCCAGCAGCCGGACAGGGTCGGCGAGGAATGAGCAGTTCTTC.

V is TRBV11-1 and J is TRBJ2-7; maybe TRBD2 (5 bases). There are 14 residues in the CDR3. Germline CDR1 and CDR2: SGHAT and FQDESV (reference sequence). The germline V and J ends were trimmed by 0 bases and 4 bases, with 10 bases remaining between them. CDR3 sequence reads: CASSLAPQRYEQYF. CDR3 sequence (DNA): TGTGCCAGCAGCTTAGCCCCACAGCGGTACGAGCAGTACTTC. The whole variable domain, remainder taken from reference TRBV11-1 and TRBJ2-7, is EAEVAQSPRYKITEKSQAVAFWCDPISGHATLYWYRQILGQGPELLVQFQDESVVDDSQLPKDRFSAERLKGVDSTLKIQPAELGDSAMYLCASSLAPQRYEQYFGPGTRLTVT.

The CDR3 nucleotides read TGTGCCAGCACCCTTTCTACCAATGAGCAGTTCTTC. As protein: CASTLSTNEQFF. This chain uses TRBV2 with TRBJ2-1; D gene uncertain. V lost 7 bases to trimming and J lost 6 bases, with 10 bases between them. CDR1 and CDR2 from the germline V gene are SNHLY and FYNNEI. The CDR3 is made up of 12 amino acids.

CDR3: CSVRDSHYGYTF. The CDR3, as DNA: TGCAGCGTTCGCGACAGCCATTATGGCTACACCTTC. The chain has TRBV29-1 and TRBJ1-2; a weak D match, TRBD1 (5 bases). The CDR3 is made up of 12 amino acids. Germline CDR1 SQVTM, CDR2 ANQGSEA. Trimming took off 5 bases at V and 5 bases at J, with 12 bases between the two ends. Complete variable domain (other parts from reference TRBV29-1 and TRBJ1-2): SAVISQKPSRDICQRGTSLTIQCQVDSQVTMMFWYRQQPGQSLTLIATANQGSEATYESGFVIDKFPISRPNLTFSTLTVSNMSPEDSSIYLCSVRDSHYGYTFGSGTRLTVV.

This clone was found a few times. Other nucleotide sequences from this sample produce the same CDR3. J is TRBJ1-1 and V is TRBV6-6, with 8 bases lining up with TRBD1. Germline V CDR1 and CDR2: MNHNY, SVGAGI (reference sequence). V lost 5 bases to trimming and J lost 2 bases; unmatched junction nucleotides: 1. This CDR3 comprises 13 residues. CDR3 sequence reads: CASSGQGNTEAFF. The CDR3 DNA follows: TGTGCCAGCAGTGGACAGGGAAACACTGAAGCTTTCTTT.

The chain links TRBV6-1 to TRBJ1-5; 9 bases align to TRBD1. The CDR3 covers 19 residues. Germline V CDR1 and CDR2: MNHNS, SASEGT. J lost 2 bases, V lost 3 bases, and 14 bases had no gene match. CDR3 sequence (DNA): TGTGCCAGCAGTGACCGGGACAGGGTTGGACGCTTGGGCAATCAGCCCCAGCATTTT. This codes for CASSDRDRVGRLGNQPQHF.

The chain employs TRBV18 and TRBJ1-3; D ambiguous. Germline CDR1 is KGHSH and CDR2 is LQKENI. The CDR3 is 15 amino acids. V lost 3 bases, J lost 0 bases, and 9 bases lay in between. CDR3 bases: TGTGCCAGCTCACCCTCGGCAGACTCTGGAAACACCATATATTTT. Protein product: CASSPSADSGNTIYF.

This chain connects TRBV10-3 to TRBJ2-3; the match to TRBD2 covers 9 bases. The CDR3 runs 16 residues. Germline V gives CDR1 ENHRY, CDR2 SYGVKD. Unmatched junction bases numbered 4, after V lost 2 bases and J lost 1 base. The CDR3 reads CAISEMVAGGTDTQYF. CDR3 bases: TGTGCCATCAGTGAGATGGTAGCGGGGGGCACAGATACGCAGTATTTT.

This chain joins TRBV10-1 and TRBJ1-4, with D perhaps TRBD1 (5 bases). Trimming cost V 0 bases and J 4 bases, with 6 bases left between them. In germline, CDR1 is WNHNN, CDR2 SYGVQD (reference sequence). The CDR3 covers 14 residues. The CDR3, as DNA: TGCGCCAGCAGTGAGTCAGGGGATAATGAAAAACTGTTTTTT. This sequence encodes CASSESGDNEKLFF.

Notes on this clone: Other nucleotide sequences from this sample produce the same CDR3. The chain uses TRBV27 and TRBJ2-3; the match to TRBD2 covers 15 bases. Unmatched junction bases numbered 3, after V lost 6 bases and J lost 5 bases. Per germline, CDR1 MNHEY and CDR2 SMNVEV (reference sequence). The length of the CDR3 is 15 residues. CDR3 coding DNA: TGTGCCAGCAGCCTGGGACTAGCGGGAGGAGATACGCAGTATTTT. Protein product: CASSLGLAGGDTQYF.

About this clone itself: The same CDR3 arises from other DNA sequences in this sample as well. This rearrangement joins TRBV10-2 to TRBJ2-7; D is unresolved. The germline CDR1 and CDR2 sequences are WSHSY and SAAADI. CDR3 length: 12 amino acids. The ends were cut back, 2 bases at V and 3 bases at J, with 5 bases in the middle. The CDR3 protein is CASSELNYEQYF. CDR3 sequence (DNA): TGCGCCAGCAGTGAGCTGAACTACGAGCAGTACTTC.

This clone was observed a handful of times. This rearrangement joins TRBV7-9 to TRBJ1-5; D might be TRBD1 (6 bases). V lost 6 bases, J lost 4 bases, and 16 bases lay in between. Germline V gives CDR1 SEHNR, CDR2 FQNEAQ (reference sequence). The CDR3 contains 15 residues. CDR3 in amino acids: CASRTTGQLNQPQHF. CDR3 bases: TGTGCCAGCAGGACCACTGGACAGCTAAATCAGCCCCAGCATTTT.

This clone was observed a handful of times. The chain links TRBV28 to TRBJ2-7, with D perhaps matching TRBD1 or TRBD2 (5 bases each). V was clipped by 2 bases and J by 6 bases, with 17 bases between them. The CDR3 runs 15 residues. Germline CDR1 and CDR2: MDHEN and SYDVKM. CDR3 amino acids: CASSLGYVMRGEQYF. The CDR3 DNA sequence: TGTGCCAGCAGTTTAGGTTATGTAATGAGGGGCGAGCAGTACTTC.

The table lists this clone with a count of one. The chain employs TRBV11-2 and TRBJ2-2; 14 bases line up with TRBD2. The germline V gene has CDR1 SGHAT and CDR2 FQNNGV. This CDR3 comprises 19 residues. After removal of 5 bases from V and 6 bases from J, the junction contained 14 bases not matched to a gene. This CDR3 reads CASSHRLAGGPSIAGELFF. Written as DNA, the CDR3 is TGTGCCAGCAGCCACCGACTAGCGGGAGGGCCTTCCATAGCCGGGGAGCTGTTTTTT.

The CDR3 nucleotides are TGTGCCAGCAGTTTAGCGGGGGGGCCCTACAATGAGCAGTTCTTC. Amino acid sequence: CASSLAGGPYNEQFF. The V gene is TRBV28, the J gene TRBJ2-1; TRBD2 agrees at 9 bases. Germline loops: CDR1 MDHEN, CDR2 SYDVKM. The ends lost 2 bases at V and 2 bases at J; junction bases unmatched: 1. This CDR3 has 15 residues.

The chain employs TRBV7-2 and TRBJ2-7; 10 bases are a match to TRBD2. The junction had 5 bases not matched to a gene; V was cut back by 3 bases and J by 0 bases. Germline V gene sequence: CDR1 SGHTA, CDR2 FQGNSA. CDR3 length: 16 amino acids. CDR3: CASSLRLAGVSYEQYF. For the CDR3, the DNA is TGTGCCAGCAGCTTGAGACTAGCGGGCGTCTCCTACGAGCAGTACTTC. Combining the CDR3 with reference TRBV7-2 and TRBJ2-7 gives the whole variable domain GAGVSQSPSNKVTEKGKDVELRCDPISGHTALYWYRQSLGQGLEFLIYFQGNSAPDKSGLPSDRFSAERTGGSVSTLTIQRTQQEDSAVYLCASSLRLAGVSYEQYFGPGTRLTVT.

This rearrangement joins TRBV6-1 to TRBJ1-4; D is unresolved. Germline assignment: CDR1 MNHNS and CDR2 SASEGT. The CDR3 extends over 15 amino acids. V was shortened by 1 base and J by 10 bases, with 16 bases between the two germline ends. The CDR3 protein is CASSEVGGSESKLFF. In DNA, the CDR3 is TGTGCCAGCAGTGAAGTCGGCGGGTCAGAGTCAAAACTGTTTTTT.

This chain uses TRBV7-8 with TRBJ2-3; a possible D gene is TRBD2 (5 bases). The CDR3 loop spans 14 amino acids. Trimming pared 10 bases from V and 1 base from J, leaving 15 bases between. Germline V gene data show CDR1 as SGHVS and CDR2 as FQNEAQ. For the CDR3, the DNA is TGTGCCATTCGACTCAGGACTGGCACAGATACGCAGTATTTT. Translating gives CAIRLRTGTDTQYF.

The rearrangement joins TRBV2 to TRBJ2-7; D not resolved. Per the germline V gene, CDR1 is SNHLY and CDR2 is FYNNEI. The V and J ends lost 0 bases and 6 bases respectively, with 18 bases between them. The CDR3 covers 16 residues. Here the CDR3 DNA reads TGTGCCAGCAGTGAAGCGTTGACGAACCCTCTTGGCGAGCAGTACTTC. Translation gives CASSEALTNPLGEQYF.

This clone was detected once. The chain uses TRBV7-8 and TRBJ1-5, with D perhaps TRBD1 (6 bases). The CDR3 runs to 16 residues. Germline V gene data show CDR1 as SGHVS and CDR2 as FQNEAQ. V was pared by 5 bases and J by 0 bases, with 14 bases between. The CDR3 loop reads CASSTIQGASNQPQHF. CDR3 in DNA: TGTGCCAGCAGCACCATACAGGGCGCTAGCAATCAGCCCCAGCATTTT. The whole variable domain, filled in from reference TRBV7-8 and TRBJ1-5, reads GAGVSQSPRYKVAKRGQDVALRCDPISGHVSLFWYQQALGQGPEFLTYFQNEAQLDKSGLPSDRFFAERPEGSVSTLKIQRTQQEDSAVYLCASSTIQGASNQPQHFGDGTRLSIL.

In this sample, this clone turned up a few times. The gene calls are TRBV28 and TRBJ2-7; the match to TRBD2 covers 7 bases. From germline, CDR1 is MDHEN and CDR2 SYDVKM. The CDR3 covers 14 residues. The junction had 9 bases not matched to a gene; V was cut back by 6 bases and J by 4 bases. The CDR3 DNA follows: TGTGCCAGCAGGATTTACGGCGGGAGTTACGAGCAGTACTTC. Its protein product is CASRIYGGSYEQYF.

This rearrangement joins TRBV9 to TRBJ2-7; unclear D gene. CDR1 and CDR2 (germline): SGDLS, YYNGEE. CDR3 size: 15 residues. V was shortened by 0 bases and J by 0 bases, with 10 bases between the two germline ends. This CDR3 is CASSVGSGISYEQYF. CDR3 in DNA: TGTGCCAGCAGCGTAGGGTCAGGCATCTCCTACGAGCAGTACTTC.

V usage is TRBV25-1 and J usage is TRBJ2-5, with 7 bases lining up with TRBD2. The ends lost 2 bases at V and 3 bases at J; junction bases unmatched: 0. This CDR3 is 13 amino acids long. Germline CDR1 and CDR2: MGHDK and SYGVNS. The CDR3 protein is CASSEGGEETQYF. DNA for the CDR3: TGTGCCAGCAGTGAAGGGGGGGAAGAGACCCAGTACTTC.

This clone was seen only a few times. This chain connects TRBV4-1 to TRBJ1-1, with D possibly being TRBD1 (5 bases). Trimming took off 4 bases at V and 4 bases at J, with 10 bases between the two ends. The CDR3 runs to 13 residues. CDR1 is MGHRA and CDR2 is YSYEKL in the germline V gene. DNA of the CDR3: TGCGCCAGCAGCCGGGGGGGTATCACTGAAGCTTTCTTT. Its protein is CASSRGGITEAFF.

The genes are TRBV30 and TRBJ2-7; TRBD1 is a possible D gene (6 bases). V lost 1 base and J 6 bases, leaving 7 bases between the germline ends. The length of the CDR3 is 11 residues. CDR1 and CDR2 (germline): GTSNPN, SVGIG (reference sequence). DNA for the CDR3: TGTGCCTGGAGTGAGGGGGTCGAGCAGTACTTC. Translating it yields CAWSEGVEQYF.

This chain connects TRBV11-1 to TRBJ1-6, with 7 bases lining up with TRBD1. The CDR3 totals 17 residues. Trimming at V came to 4 bases and at J to 10 bases, leaving 16 bases not matched to a gene. Germline V gene lookup returns CDR1 SGHAT and CDR2 FQDESV (reference sequence). The CDR3 spells CASSSPPRQGRSSPLHF. CDR3 nucleotides: TGTGCCAGCAGCTCCCCTCCGAGACAGGGACGGTCATCACCCCTCCACTTT.

This sequence joins TRBV15 and TRBJ2-1; possibly TRBD2 for D (6 bases). Trimming pared 3 bases from V and 2 bases from J, leaving 11 bases between. The CDR3 covers 15 residues. Germline V gene sequence: CDR1 LNHNV, CDR2 YYDKDF (reference sequence). This CDR3 is CATSRGGGAYNEQFF. The CDR3 DNA reads as TGTGCCACCAGCAGGGGAGGTGGGGCCTACAATGAGCAGTTCTTC.

The chain joins TRBV7-6 to TRBJ2-7; tentatively, D is TRBD1 or TRBD2 (6 bases each). V was shortened by 0 bases and J by 5 bases, with 11 bases between the two germline ends. This CDR3 has 14 residues. CDR1 is SGHVS and CDR2 is FNYEAQ in the germline V gene. This chain's CDR3 is CASSLAGGLNEQYF. CDR3 coding DNA: TGTGCCAGCAGCTTAGCGGGGGGCTTGAACGAGCAGTACTTC.

The J gene is TRBJ1-4, the V gene TRBV2; no firm D call. Germline CDR1 is SNHLY and CDR2 is FYNNEI. The CDR3 contains 12 residues. V lost 6 bases to trimming and J lost 5 bases, with 7 bases between them. CDR3 in DNA: TGTGCCAGCAGCCGGGCCAATGAAAAACTGTTTTTT. Protein sequence: CASSRANEKLFF.